This T cell receptor beta chain came from a study of blood T cell repertoires in COVID-19. This clone was detected only once. Produced via immunoSEQ multiplex PCR; TCRdb's table is partial and in-frame only. The sample yields over 100,000 clones, approximately 88% seen once. Trimming stripped 4 bases from V and 6 bases from J, with 7 bases between. The CDR3 sequence is 12 residues long. The rearrangement joins TRBV12-3 or TRBV12-4 to TRBJ1-5, with no clear D. Sequenced sample: peripheral blood. The receptor was derived from a man aged 50-60 years with acute or convalescent COVID-19. The CDR3 DNA is TGTGCCAGCAGTTCGAGTTTTCAGCCCCAGCATTTT. Encoded protein: CASSSSFQPQHF.